A single sample gave rise to the 25 T cell receptor beta chains below, sequenced in a study of blood T cell repertoires in COVID-19. Method: immunoSEQ multiplex PCR; TCRdb's copy keeps in-frame clones and lacks some. The sample has roughly 200,000 clones, 75% to 90% seen once; the top ten hold around 3.3%. Specimen: peripheral blood. The source is a man between 60 and 70 years old with acute or convalescent COVID-19.

The V gene is TRBV19, the J gene TRBJ1-5; D gene unclear. Germline CDR1 reads LNHDA; CDR2 reads SQIVND (reference sequence). The V gene lost 4 bases and the J gene lost 4 bases, with 11 bases spanning the gap. The length of the CDR3 is 14 residues. Here the CDR3 reads CASSTRWANQPQHF. DNA of the CDR3: TGTGCCAGTAGTACACGGTGGGCAAATCAGCCCCAGCATTTT. The whole variable domain, filled in from reference TRBV19 and TRBJ1-5, reads DGGITQSPKYLFRKEGQNVTLSCEQNLNHDAMYWYRQDPGQGLRLIYYSQIVNDFQKGDIAEGYSVSREKKESFPLTVTSAQKNPTAFYLCASSTRWANQPQHFGDGTRLSIL.

This chain connects TRBV3-1 (or the pseudogene TRBV3-2) to TRBJ1-4; D remains unclear. The germline CDR1 and CDR2 sequences are LGHDT and YNNKEL (reference sequence). This CDR3 is built from 22 residues. Between the trimmed V and J ends, which lost 4 bases and 3 bases, there was a span of 33 bases. The DNA for the CDR3 is TGTGCCAGCAGCCGAGCCCGAGGGATCCGAGGAGAACACGGGCCGGCTAATGAAAAACTGTTTTTT. Its translation: CASSRARGIRGEHGPANEKLFF.

The V call is TRBV18, the J call TRBJ2-1; 15 nucleotides line up with TRBD2. The CDR3 sequence is 17 residues long. V gave up 3 bases and J gave up 7 bases; unmatched junction bases: 7. CDR1 is KGHSH, CDR2 LQKENI, per germline. CDR3 DNA sequence: TGTGCCAGCTCACCCGAGGGACTAGCGGGGGGAGGTAATGAGCAGTTCTTC. Residues: CASSPEGLAGGGNEQFF.

V is TRBV4-2 and J is TRBJ2-7, with 10 bases lining up with TRBD2. J was trimmed by 5 bases and V by 1 base; bases with no gene match: 8. The CDR3 covers 16 residues. Germline V gives CDR1 LGHNA, CDR2 YNFKEQ. The CDR3 DNA reads as TGTGCCAGCAGCCAAGTCCAGGCTAGCGGGAGTCACGAGCAGTACTTC. Translation gives CASSQVQASGSHEQYF.

The chain employs TRBV3-1 (or the pseudogene TRBV3-2) and TRBJ2-2; D unclear. In germline, CDR1 is LGHDT, CDR2 YNNKEL (reference sequence). The CDR3 is made up of 14 amino acids. V was pared by 1 base and J by 4 bases, with 7 bases between. CDR3 in amino acids: CASSQASGTGELFF. The CDR3 bases are TGTGCCAGCAGCCAAGCCTCGGGCACCGGGGAGCTGTTTTTT.

This rearrangement joins TRBV5-4 to TRBJ1-4; 12 nucleotides agree with TRBD1. Germline CDR1 is SGHNT and CDR2 is YYREEE (reference sequence). The V and J ends lost 1 base and 8 bases, in that order; junction bases with no gene match: 3. This CDR3 has 15 amino acids. The CDR3: CASSLPGQGAEKLFF. CDR3 nucleotides: TGTGCCAGCAGCTTGCCGGGACAGGGGGCCGAAAAACTGTTTTTT.

The chain carries TRBV5-4 and TRBJ2-7, with 11 bases aligning to TRBD1. In germline, CDR1 is SGHNT, CDR2 YYREEE (reference sequence). The CDR3 consists of 14 residues. V shed 4 bases, J shed 9 bases, and the junction held 9 bases outside the gene matches. The CDR3 loop reads CASSPGTGGWGQYF. The CDR3 coding sequence is TGTGCCAGCAGCCCGGGGACAGGGGGTTGGGGGCAGTACTTC.

The chain uses TRBV27 and TRBJ2-1, with TRBD2 matching over 14 bases. The CDR3 is 14 residues long. The V gene's germline CDR1 is MNHEY and CDR2 SMNVEV (reference sequence). V shed 6 bases, J shed 9 bases, and the junction held 4 bases outside the gene matches. The CDR3 DNA follows: TGTGCCAGCAGGACTAGCGGGAGGGGGGGTGAGCAGTTCTTC. Translating it yields CASRTSGRGGEQFF.

There are a few counts of this clone. The chain joins TRBV30 to TRBJ2-7; 13 bases are shared with TRBD2. V lost 8 bases and J lost 4; bases outside the gene matches: 5. In germline, CDR1 is GTSNPN, CDR2 SVGIG (reference sequence). The CDR3 is 13 residues long. The CDR3 DNA reads as TGTGCCCGCCGGACTAGCGGGAGTTACGAGCAGTACTTC. Translating gives CARRTSGSYEQYF.

This clone has more than one count but fewer than ten. The chain recombines TRBV11-2 with TRBJ1-5, with 8 nucleotides matching TRBD1. The germline gives CDR1 SGHAT, CDR2 FQNNGV. The CDR3 is 14 residues long. Losses at the gene ends were 4 bases for V and 6 bases for J; bases not matched to a gene: 5. The CDR3 is CASSSDRGTQPQHF. In nucleotides, the CDR3 is TGTGCCAGCAGCTCCGACAGGGGAACTCAGCCCCAGCATTTT. The entire variable domain, with the rest obtained from reference TRBV11-2 and TRBJ1-5, is as follows: EAGVAQSPRYKIIEKRQSVAFWCNPISGHATLYWYQQILGQGPKLLIQFQNNGVVDDSQLPKDRFSAERLKGVDSTLKIQPAKLEDSAVYLCASSSDRGTQPQHFGDGTRLSIL.

The chain has TRBV7-2 and TRBJ2-7, with D possibly TRBD2 on 8 matching bases. The V gene lost 5 bases and the J gene lost 11 bases, with 16 bases spanning the gap. The CDR3 totals 12 residues. Germline CDR1 SGHTA, CDR2 FQGNSA. CDR3 protein: CASSPGGGQKYF. DNA for the CDR3: TGTGCCAGCAGCCCGGGGGGGGGACAGAAGTACTTC.

The chain links TRBV5-1 to TRBJ1-2, with D perhaps TRBD1 (6 bases). Germline values: CDR1 SGHRS, CDR2 YFSETQ. This CDR3 has 15 amino acids. The V end lost 4 bases, the J end lost 0 bases, and 13 bases lay between the germline ends. CDR3 nucleotide sequence: TGCGCCAGCAGCGAGGGGACACTAGCTAACTATGGCTACACCTTC. Its protein is CASSEGTLANYGYTF. The full variable domain, in which reference TRBV5-1 and TRBJ1-2 provide the parts outside the CDR3, is KAGVTQTPRYLIKTRGQQVTLSCSPISGHRSVSWYQQTPGQGLQFLFEYFSETQRNKGNFPGRFSGRQFSNSRSEMNVSTLELGDSALYLCASSEGTLANYGYTFGSGTRLTVV.

Only a few counts were recorded for this clone. V usage is TRBV28 and J usage is TRBJ2-7, with TRBD2 matching 9 bases. The V gene's germline CDR1 is MDHEN and CDR2 SYDVKM. V was pared by 11 bases and J by 6 bases, with 14 bases of the junction left unmatched. The CDR3 length is 14 residues. The DNA of the CDR3 is TGTGCCCGCGGGGGGGGGCGGTCGTTCTCCGAGCAGTACTTC. Its translation is CARGGGRSFSEQYF.

This chain links TRBV6-6 with TRBJ1-6; no firm D call. Germline CDR1 MNHNY, CDR2 SVGAGI (reference sequence). Trimming took off 5 bases at V and 8 bases at J, with 19 bases between the two ends. The CDR3 covers 16 residues. CDR3 amino acids: CASSAPPSGNYSPLHF. For the CDR3, the DNA is TGTGCCAGCAGTGCTCCCCCCTCCGGGAACTATTCACCCCTCCACTTT.

The gene calls are TRBV29-1 and TRBJ1-1; D is unclear. Germline loops: CDR1 SQVTM, CDR2 ANQGSEA. This CDR3 has 13 residues. Trimming shortened V by 7 bases and J by 6 bases, and 18 bases separated the two germline ends. The CDR3 is CSGVWHPRAEAFF. DNA for the CDR3: TGCAGCGGCGTGTGGCACCCGAGGGCTGAAGCTTTCTTT.

The CDR3 DNA sequence: TGTGCCAGCAGTTTCGACAGCAATAATGAAAAACTGTTTTTT. Its protein product is CASSFDSNNEKLFF. The V call is TRBV28, the J call TRBJ1-4; the D gene is possibly TRBD1 (5 bases). V was trimmed by 3 bases and J by 4 bases, leaving 9 bases between them. This CDR3 spans 14 amino acids. Per germline, CDR1 MDHEN and CDR2 SYDVKM.

This clone was observed a handful of times. The J gene is TRBJ2-3, the V gene TRBV5-1, with 8 nucleotides matching TRBD2. J lost 4 bases, V lost 5 bases, and 12 bases had no gene match. Germline V gives CDR1 SGHRS, CDR2 YFSETQ. There are 16 residues in the CDR3. CDR3 protein: CASRRVSGSSSDTQYF. The CDR3 DNA follows: TGCGCCAGCAGACGGGTGAGCGGGAGTTCATCAGATACGCAGTATTTT. Together with reference TRBV5-1 and TRBJ2-3, the CDR3 gives the full variable domain: KAGVTQTPRYLIKTRGQQVTLSCSPISGHRSVSWYQQTPGQGLQFLFEYFSETQRNKGNFPGRFSGRQFSNSRSEMNVSTLELGDSALYLCASRRVSGSSSDTQYFGPGTRLTVL.

This chain links TRBV10-3 with TRBJ1-2; 7 bases match TRBD1. The germline gives CDR1 ENHRY, CDR2 SYGVKD. The CDR3 has 15 amino acids. V trimming: 4 bases; J trimming: 14 bases; junction bases outside the gene matches: 19. CDR3 sequence reads: CAISAGPGEGAGGTF. The CDR3 DNA reads as TGTGCCATCAGTGCCGGCCCGGGAGAGGGGGCGGGGGGAACCTTC.

The chain recombines TRBV5-4 with TRBJ2-1; D remains unclear. Germline values: CDR1 SGHNT, CDR2 YYREEE (reference sequence). The V end was cut by 4 bases, the J end by 1 base, with 3 bases between. The CDR3 contains 12 residues. In DNA form, the CDR3 reads TGTGCCAGCAGCCGTTCCTACAATGAGCAGTTCTTC. Its protein is CASSRSYNEQFF.

V usage is TRBV7-8 and J usage is TRBJ2-1, with D possibly matching TRBD2 (5 bases). The germline gives CDR1 SGHVS, CDR2 FQNEAQ. The CDR3 loop spans 15 amino acids. Trimming removed 4 bases at V and 2 bases at J, with 12 bases between. In nucleotides, the CDR3 is TGTGCCAGCAGCTCTCTCGCGGGTACCTACAATGAGCAGTTCTTC. It encodes CASSSLAGTYNEQFF.

The chain has TRBV27 and TRBJ2-1, with 9 bases lining up with TRBD1. The CDR3 has 11 residues. Germline trimming cut 5 bases from V and 14 bases from J; bases unmatched to any gene: 4. Germline V gives CDR1 MNHEY, CDR2 SMNVEV (reference sequence). The CDR3 spells CASSRGQGEFF. The CDR3, as DNA: TGTGCCAGCAGTCGGGGACAGGGCGAGTTCTTC.

The table lists this clone with a few counts. V gene TRBV10-3 combines with J gene TRBJ1-6; 10 positions match TRBD1. The CDR3 has 14 amino acids. Trimming cost V 5 bases and J 12 bases; bases outside gene matches: 7. Germline V CDR1 and CDR2: ENHRY, SYGVKD. The CDR3 here is CAISPGQGREPLHF. The DNA of the CDR3 is TGTGCCATCAGTCCGGGACAGGGGAGGGAACCCCTCCACTTT.

The chain employs TRBV19 and TRBJ2-4; no reliable D call. CDR3 size: 15 residues. Between the trimmed V and J ends, which lost 7 bases and 1 base, there was a span of 14 bases. Per germline, CDR1 LNHDA and CDR2 SQIVND (reference sequence). The CDR3 is CASTVGLRAKNIQYF. The CDR3, as DNA: TGTGCCAGTACGGTGGGTTTGCGGGCCAAAAACATTCAGTACTTC.

This chain links TRBV5-5 with TRBJ1-5; 8 bases agree with TRBD1. The germline CDR1 and CDR2 sequences are SGHKS and YYEKEE (reference sequence). V was pared by 0 bases and J by 4 bases, with 3 bases of the junction left unmatched. The CDR3 sequence is 15 residues long. In DNA, the CDR3 is TGTGCCAGCAGCTTGGACAGGGGGGGGAATCAGCCCCAGCATTTT. Encoded protein: CASSLDRGGNQPQHF.

The chain is built from TRBV2 and TRBJ1-3; no reliable D call. The germline CDR1 and CDR2 sequences are SNHLY and FYNNEI. The V end was cut by 3 bases, the J end by 5 bases, with 5 bases between. The CDR3 contains 12 residues. The CDR3 protein is CASSDTRNTIYF. CDR3 DNA: TGTGCCAGCAGTGACACTCGAAACACCATATATTTT.